Listed below are T cell receptor beta chains from one sample, sequenced in a study of blood T cell repertoires in COVID-19. Measured with immunoSEQ multiplex PCR; TCRdb has only the in-frame clones, and not every one. The sample has about 370,000 clones, 89% seen once; the top ten hold 3%. Sequencing was done on a sample of peripheral blood. Source of these receptors: a young woman with COVID-19, enrolled during active disease. Each CDR3 is given with its conserved first and last residue. The order of the fields is clone size, J gene, CDR3 length, D gene, V gene, CDR3 DNA, CDR3 protein. A D gene is named only where the DNA matches it firmly. Size is stated for part of the rows, as once, few or many counts, or as a class when the clone is expanded.

size: .; J: TRBJ2-2; length: 16; D: TRBD2; V: TRBV24-1; DNA: TGTGCCACCACCAGCGGCGGGGGGGATTCGGCCGGGGAGCTGTTTTTT; CDR3: CATTSGGGDSAGELFF
size: .; J: TRBJ2-5; length: 15; D: TRBD2; V: TRBV3-1/TRBV3-2; DNA: TGTGCCAGCAGACCGACTAGCGGGAGGGAGGAGACCCAGTACTTC; CDR3: CASRPTSGREETQYF
size: .; J: TRBJ1-2; length: 16; D: TRBD1; V: TRBV27; DNA: TGTGCCAGCAGTTTCGGGACAGGGGGTCCGAGTTATGGCTACACCTTC; CDR3: CASSFGTGGPSYGYTF
size: .; J: TRBJ1-1; length: 12; D: TRBD1; V: TRBV9; DNA: TGTGCCAGCAGCGTACAGGGGGCGGATGCTTTCTTT; CDR3: CASSVQGADAFF
size: many; J: TRBJ2-3; length: 13; D: .; V: TRBV5-4; DNA: TGTGCCAGCAGCTTGCGGGTCACAGATACGCAGTATTTT; CDR3: CASSLRVTDTQYF
size: .; J: TRBJ1-1; length: 12; D: TRBD1; V: TRBV7-9; DNA: TGTGCCAGCAAGGGACAGGGACTTGAGGCTTTCTTT; CDR3: CASKGQGLEAFF
size: .; J: TRBJ2-7; length: 15; D: .; V: TRBV27; DNA: TGTGCCAGCAGCCACCACACTATGGGGCCGGGCGAGCAGTACTTC; CDR3: CASSHHTMGPGEQYF
size: .; J: TRBJ1-2; length: 14; D: TRBD1; V: TRBV27; DNA: TGTGCCAGCAAATTGGAAGGGGGCCACTATGGCTACACCTTC; CDR3: CASKLEGGHYGYTF
size: .; J: TRBJ1-1; length: 14; D: .; V: TRBV3-1/TRBV3-2; DNA: TGTGCCAGCAGCCAACTAGGGGATGGGACTGAAGCTTTCTTT; CDR3: CASSQLGDGTEAFF
size: .; J: TRBJ1-3; length: 15; D: TRBD1; V: TRBV6-5; DNA: TGTGCCAGCAGGACGGACAGGCTCGCAAGAAACACCATATATTTT; CDR3: CASRTDRLARNTIYF
size: .; J: TRBJ1-2; length: 10; D: .; V: TRBV2; DNA: TGTGCCGGAGAGCGTTACGGCTACACCTTC; CDR3: CAGERYGYTF
size: .; J: TRBJ2-1; length: 14; D: TRBD2; V: TRBV30; DNA: TGTGCCTGGGCCAGCGGGATATCCTACAATGAGCAGTTCTTC; CDR3: CAWASGISYNEQFF
size: .; J: TRBJ2-1; length: 13; D: .; V: TRBV6-5; DNA: TGTGCCAGGAACAGGAAGGCCTACAATGAGCAGTTCTTC; CDR3: CARNRKAYNEQFF
size: .; J: TRBJ2-2; length: 16; D: TRBD2; V: TRBV7-2; DNA: TGTGCCAGCAGCTTAGGTGGCGGGAGGAACACCGGGGAGCTGTTTTTT; CDR3: CASSLGGGRNTGELFF
size: .; J: TRBJ2-1; length: 17; D: .; V: TRBV4-3; DNA: TGCGCCAGCAGCCAAGATCGTGGGGGGTACAGAGCCAATGAGCAGTTCTTC; CDR3: CASSQDRGGYRANEQFF
size: once; J: TRBJ2-7; length: 14; D: .; V: TRBV5-1; DNA: TGCGCCAGCAGCTTGCGGTACAGCTCCTACGAGCAGTACTTC; CDR3: CASSLRYSSYEQYF
size: once; J: TRBJ1-2; length: 14; D: TRBD1; V: TRBV24-1; DNA: TGTGCCACCAGCCCTGGACAGGCCTCCCTCTCTAGGACCTTC; CDR3: CATSPGQASLSRTF
size: .; J: TRBJ2-2; length: 12; D: .; V: TRBV6-5; DNA: TGTGCCAGCATCCAGAACACCGGGGAGCTGTTTTTT; CDR3: CASIQNTGELFF
size: .; J: TRBJ2-5; length: 15; D: TRBD1; V: TRBV18; DNA: TGTGCCAGCTCAACAGGAGAACAGGGGGTGGAGACCCAGTACTTC; CDR3: CASSTGEQGVETQYF
size: few; J: TRBJ2-2; length: 13; D: .; V: TRBV4-2; DNA: TGTGCGAGCGGAGCATCGAACACCGGGGAGCTGTTTTTT; CDR3: CASGASNTGELFF
size: few; J: TRBJ1-3; length: 13; D: .; V: TRBV10-1; DNA: TGCGCCAGCAGTCGGGGGAATGGAAACACCATATATTTT; CDR3: CASSRGNGNTIYF
size: .; J: TRBJ2-5; length: 17; D: TRBD2; V: TRBV4-3; DNA: TGCGCCAGCACCGAGACTCTAGCGGGAGGGCCCGCCGAGACCCAGTACTTC; CDR3: CASTETLAGGPAETQYF
size: few; J: TRBJ2-2; length: 15; D: .; V: TRBV19; DNA: TGTGCCAGTAGTTCGACGGGACAGAACACCGGGGAGCTGTTTTTT; CDR3: CASSSTGQNTGELFF
size: .; J: TRBJ2-5; length: 16; D: .; V: TRBV7-2; DNA: TGTGCCAGCAGGTCGACAGTATCTAACTTTCAAGAGACCCAGTACTTC; CDR3: CASRSTVSNFQETQYF
size: once; J: TRBJ1-2; length: 16; D: TRBD1; V: TRBV4-1; DNA: TGCGCCAGCAGCCAACTCGGACAGGGGAGGAACTATGGCTACACCTTC; CDR3: CASSQLGQGRNYGYTF
size: .; J: TRBJ1-1; length: 15; D: .; V: TRBV7-2; DNA: TGTGCCAGCAGCCTAAGGGGCAGGGAAGAGGTTGAAGCTTTCTTT; CDR3: CASSLRGREEVEAFF
size: .; J: TRBJ2-2; length: 13; D: TRBD1; V: TRBV2; DNA: TGTGCCAGCAGAGGACAGGGGACCGGGGAGCTGTTTTTT; CDR3: CASRGQGTGELFF
size: .; J: TRBJ2-1; length: 18; D: TRBD2; V: TRBV14; DNA: TGTGCCAGCAGCCAAGAGGCGGCGGGAGGGCCGATTTACAATGAGCAGTTCTTC; CDR3: CASSQEAAGGPIYNEQFF
size: few; J: TRBJ2-1; length: 15; D: .; V: TRBV11-2; DNA: TGTGCCAGCAGCTTATTGAATGAGGCCTACAATGAGCAGTTCTTC; CDR3: CASSLLNEAYNEQFF
size: .; J: TRBJ2-7; length: 14; D: TRBD2; V: TRBV6-5; DNA: TGTGCCAGCAGCAAGACTAGCGGAATCTACGAGCAGTACTTC; CDR3: CASSKTSGIYEQYF
size: .; J: TRBJ2-3; length: 18; D: .; V: TRBV14; DNA: TGTGCCAGCAGCCATGGACCCAGGGCCAATCTTGTCACAGATACGCAGTATTTT; CDR3: CASSHGPRANLVTDTQYF
size: .; J: TRBJ2-1; length: 12; D: .; V: TRBV13; DNA: TGTGCCAGCAGCTCCATAGCTAATGAGCAGTTCTTC; CDR3: CASSSIANEQFF
size: few; J: TRBJ2-3; length: 15; D: .; V: TRBV6-5; DNA: TGTGCCAGCAGAAGTTACAGGGCCCCCACAGATACGCAGTATTTT; CDR3: CASRSYRAPTDTQYF
size: .; J: TRBJ2-1; length: 19; D: TRBD2; V: TRBV9; DNA: TGTGCCAGCAGCGTAGGGGGGACTAGCAAGATAAGGGGCTACAATGAGCAGTTCTTC; CDR3: CASSVGGTSKIRGYNEQFF
size: few; J: TRBJ2-2; length: 11; D: .; V: TRBV6-2/TRBV6-3; DNA: TGTGCCAGCAGTGCCTACGGGGAGCTGTTTTTT; CDR3: CASSAYGELFF
size: .; J: TRBJ2-3; length: 19; D: TRBD2; V: TRBV28; DNA: TGTGCCAGCAGTTTAAGCCCCCTAGCGGGGGGCTCTAGCACAGATACGCAGTATTTT; CDR3: CASSLSPLAGGSSTDTQYF
size: .; J: TRBJ2-6; length: 13; D: .; V: TRBV18; DNA: TGTGCCAGCTCACTCGCTGGGGCCAACGTCCTGACTTTC; CDR3: CASSLAGANVLTF